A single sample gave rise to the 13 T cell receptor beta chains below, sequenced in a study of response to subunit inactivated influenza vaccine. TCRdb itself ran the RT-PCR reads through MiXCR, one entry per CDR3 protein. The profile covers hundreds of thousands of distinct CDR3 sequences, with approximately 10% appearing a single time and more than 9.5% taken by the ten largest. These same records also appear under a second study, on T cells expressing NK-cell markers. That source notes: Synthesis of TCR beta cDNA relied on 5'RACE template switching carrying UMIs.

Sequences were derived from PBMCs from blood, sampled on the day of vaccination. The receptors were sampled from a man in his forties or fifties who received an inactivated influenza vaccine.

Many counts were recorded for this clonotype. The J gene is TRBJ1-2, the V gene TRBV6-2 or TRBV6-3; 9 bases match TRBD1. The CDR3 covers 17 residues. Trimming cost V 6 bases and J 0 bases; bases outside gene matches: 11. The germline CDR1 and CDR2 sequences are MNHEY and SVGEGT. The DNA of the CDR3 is TGTGCCAGCAGCGACTACAGGGGGCTGAAAGCTAACTATGGCTACACCTTC. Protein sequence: CASSDYRGLKANYGYTF.

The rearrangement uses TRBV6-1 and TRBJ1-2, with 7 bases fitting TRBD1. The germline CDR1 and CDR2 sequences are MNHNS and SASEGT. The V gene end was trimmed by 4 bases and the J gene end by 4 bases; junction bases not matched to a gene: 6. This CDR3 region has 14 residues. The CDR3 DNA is TGTGCCAGCAGTGGGGACAGCGTCCTCTATGGCTACACCTTC. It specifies CASSGDSVLYGYTF.

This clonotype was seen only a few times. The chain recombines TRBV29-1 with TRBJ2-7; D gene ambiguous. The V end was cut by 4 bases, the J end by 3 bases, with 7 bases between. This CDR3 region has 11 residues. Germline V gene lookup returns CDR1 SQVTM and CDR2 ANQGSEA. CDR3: CSVGQYYEQYF. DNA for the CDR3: TGCAGCGTTGGTCAGTACTACGAGCAGTACTTC.

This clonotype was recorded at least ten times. CDR3: CASSQGGGTAYNEQFF. In DNA, the CDR3 is TGTGCCAGCAGCCAAGGGGGGGGGACTGCCTACAATGAGCAGTTCTTC. This chain links TRBV3-1 with TRBJ2-1; 7 nucleotides line up with TRBD2. CDR3 length: 16 amino acids. Germline V CDR1 and CDR2: LGHDT, YNNKEL (reference sequence). Trimming removed 1 base from V and 2 bases from J; junction bases left unmatched: 5.

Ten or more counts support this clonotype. The CDR3 DNA sequence: TGTGCCAGCAGCCTTACTTTCCAAGCCACTGAAGCTTTCTTT. Protein product: CASSLTFQATEAFF. V is TRBV7-2 and J is TRBJ1-1; D ambiguous. Trimming removed 5 bases from V and 4 bases from J, with 14 bases in between. Germline V gene data show CDR1 as SGHTA and CDR2 as FQGNSA. The CDR3 length is 14 residues.

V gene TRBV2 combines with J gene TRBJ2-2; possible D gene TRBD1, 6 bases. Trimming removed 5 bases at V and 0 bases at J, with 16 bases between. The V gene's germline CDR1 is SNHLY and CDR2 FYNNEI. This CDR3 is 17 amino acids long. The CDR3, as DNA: TGTGCCAGCAGTTATTATCTGGGACAACCGAACACCGGGGAGCTGTTTTTT. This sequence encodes CASSYYLGQPNTGELFF.

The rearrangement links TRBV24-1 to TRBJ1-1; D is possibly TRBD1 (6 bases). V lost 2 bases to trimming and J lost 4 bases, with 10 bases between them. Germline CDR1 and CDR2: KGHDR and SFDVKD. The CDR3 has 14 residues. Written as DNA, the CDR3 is TGTGCCACCAGTGATTCGTACAGGGCCACTGAAGCTTTCTTT. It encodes CATSDSYRATEAFF.

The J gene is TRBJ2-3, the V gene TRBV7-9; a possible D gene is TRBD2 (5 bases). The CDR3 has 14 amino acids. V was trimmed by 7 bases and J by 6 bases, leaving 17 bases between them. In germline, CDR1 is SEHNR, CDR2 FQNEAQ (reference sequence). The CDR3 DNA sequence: TGTGCCAGCACACCGGACGGACTCGGCGATACGCAGTATTTT. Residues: CASTPDGLGDTQYF.

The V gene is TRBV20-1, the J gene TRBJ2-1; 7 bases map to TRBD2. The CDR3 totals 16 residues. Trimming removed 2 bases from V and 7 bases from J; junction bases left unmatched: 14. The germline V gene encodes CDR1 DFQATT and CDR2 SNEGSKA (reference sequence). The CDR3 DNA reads TGCAGTGCTAGACGGGGAGGGCCCCGTGGGTTTAATGAGCAGTTCTTC. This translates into CSARRGGPRGFNEQFF.

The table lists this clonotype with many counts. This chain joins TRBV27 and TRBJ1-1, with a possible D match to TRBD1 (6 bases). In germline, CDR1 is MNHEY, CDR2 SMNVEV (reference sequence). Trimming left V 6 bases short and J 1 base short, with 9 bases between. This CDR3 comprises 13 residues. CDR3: CASSWGQNTEAFF. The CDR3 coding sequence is TGTGCCAGCAGCTGGGGACAGAACACTGAAGCTTTCTTT.

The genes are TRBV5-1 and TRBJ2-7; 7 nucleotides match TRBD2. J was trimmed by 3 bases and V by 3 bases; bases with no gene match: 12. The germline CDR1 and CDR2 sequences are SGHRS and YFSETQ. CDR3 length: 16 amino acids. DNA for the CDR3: TGCGCCAGCAGCTCACACCCGGGACTAACGGACTACGAGCAGTACTTC. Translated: CASSSHPGLTDYEQYF.

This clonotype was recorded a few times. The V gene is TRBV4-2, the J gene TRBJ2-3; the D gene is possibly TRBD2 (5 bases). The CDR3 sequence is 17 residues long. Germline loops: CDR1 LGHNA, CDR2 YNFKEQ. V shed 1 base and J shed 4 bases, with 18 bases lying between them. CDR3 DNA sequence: TGTGCCAGCAGCCAAGGTCATAGGACTTCGAACTCAGATACGCAGTATTTT. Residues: CASSQGHRTSNSDTQYF.

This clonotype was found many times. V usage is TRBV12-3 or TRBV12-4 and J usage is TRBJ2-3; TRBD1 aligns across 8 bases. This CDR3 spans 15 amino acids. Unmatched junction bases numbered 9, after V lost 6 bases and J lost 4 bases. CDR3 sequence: CASRQGQAQSDTQYF. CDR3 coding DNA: TGTGCCAGCAGACAGGGACAGGCACAATCAGATACGCAGTATTTT.